The 6 T cell receptor beta chains in this list originate from one sample, sequenced in a study of OX40 agonist ivuxolimab in advanced cancers. Method: immunoSEQ multiplex PCR; TCRdb's copy keeps in-frame clones and lacks some. The sample includes 50,000 to 65,000 clones, around 90% of them seen just once. The starting material was CD4+ or CD8+ T cells sorted from blood, obtained in a trial of the OX40 agonist ivuxolimab. These receptors all stem from an adult with an advanced solid tumor such as melanoma, head and neck, liver or kidney cancer.

The V and J genes are TRBV28 and TRBJ2-1; 8 nucleotides line up with TRBD1. Germline V gene lookup returns CDR1 MDHEN and CDR2 SYDVKM. The CDR3 is made up of 14 amino acids. V lost 5 bases, J lost 9 bases, and 9 bases stayed unmatched. CDR3 in DNA: TGTGCCAGCAGTCTGAATGGACAGGGTGGTGAGCAGTTCTTC. Protein: CASSLNGQGGEQFF.

The chain employs TRBV28 and TRBJ1-1; 7 bases are a match to TRBD1. This CDR3 comprises 14 residues. Germline loops: CDR1 MDHEN, CDR2 SYDVKM. Unmatched junction bases numbered 2, after V lost 4 bases and J lost 0 bases. The CDR3 DNA is TGTGCCAGCAGTTCAACAGGGGTGAACACTGAAGCTTTCTTT. As protein: CASSSTGVNTEAFF.

The rearrangement joins TRBV27 to TRBJ2-3, with 7 bases fitting TRBD2. The V gene end was trimmed by 5 bases and the J gene end by 6 bases; junction bases not matched to a gene: 11. The CDR3 runs 15 residues. Looked up from germline, CDR1 is MNHEY and CDR2 is SMNVEV (reference sequence). Here the CDR3 reads CASSRWGGFVDTQYF. CDR3 DNA sequence: TGTGCCAGCAGTCGATGGGGGGGGTTCGTGGATACGCAGTATTTT.

V is TRBV29-1 and J is TRBJ2-1; D gene uncertain. V dropped 4 bases and J dropped 8 bases, with 9 bases sitting between them. The CDR3 contains 11 residues. Germline V CDR1 and CDR2: SQVTM, ANQGSEA. CDR3 sequence (DNA): TGCAGCGTTGCCCTGTATGATGAGCAGTTCTTC. It translates to CSVALYDEQFF.

The chain is built from TRBV4-3 and TRBJ1-2, with 8 bases lining up with TRBD1. J was trimmed by 3 bases and V by 4 bases; bases with no gene match: 10. Germline values: CDR1 LGHNA, CDR2 YSLEER. The CDR3 extends over 16 amino acids. CDR3 DNA sequence: TGCGCCAGCAGCCCCATGTTAACGGACAGGGACTATGGCTACACCTTC. Amino acid sequence: CASSPMLTDRDYGYTF.

This clone was picked up one time. The rearrangement uses TRBV6-1 and TRBJ2-7; tentatively, D is TRBD1 (5 bases). Per germline, CDR1 MNHNS and CDR2 SASEGT. This CDR3 comprises 13 residues. V lost 7 bases and J lost 1, with 11 bases in between. In nucleotides, the CDR3 is TGTGCCAGCACTACGACAGCTTCCTACGAGCAGTACTTC. Translation: CASTTTASYEQYF.